This TCR beta chain was sequenced for a study of blood T cell repertoires in COVID-19. V shed 5 bases and J shed 9 bases, with 14 bases lying between them. The V gene's germline CDR1 is MDHEN and CDR2 SYDVKM. The length of the CDR3 is 12 residues. The assay was immunoSEQ multiplex PCR, and TCRdb's table has in-frame clones only and misses some. This sample yields 55,000 to 80,000 clones, of which more than 80% are seen a single time; under 3% belongs to the top ten. The receptor was isolated from a man aged 45-60 years with acute or convalescent COVID-19. The V gene is TRBV28, the J gene TRBJ2-7; D perhaps matches TRBD1 (6 bases). Sequencing was done on a sample of peripheral blood. The CDR3 sequence: CASSIGGFGQYF. Here the CDR3 DNA reads TGTGCCAGCAGTATAGGGGGTTTTGGGCAGTACTTC.